This T cell receptor beta chain emerged from a study of radiation and T cells in renal cell carcinoma. General observations from the study: Top tumor clonotypes rose in blood 2 weeks post-radiation, then contracted.

Assay: immunoSEQ multiplex PCR; the TCRdb copy retains only in-frame clones and omits some. The sample consists of roughly 61,000 clones, around three quarters of them appearing once. In germline, CDR1 is MNHEY, CDR2 SMNVEV (reference sequence). V lost 4 bases and J lost 7, with 10 bases in between. The CDR3 has 12 amino acids. This clone appeared a few times. Its target is not known. The time point here: blood 4 weeks post-SBRT, at nephrectomy. Treatment reported: 15 Gy SBRT to primary tumor, nephrectomy 4 weeks later. This renal cell carcinoma was of the clear cell type. Sequenced material: blood, taken from a patient whose treatment included radiotherapy and nephrectomy. This chain uses TRBV27 with TRBJ1-1, with D unclear. The origin of this receptor is a man in his fifties or sixties with renal cell carcinoma. The CDR3 DNA reads as TGTGCCAGCAGTTCTAGGTGGGGTGAAGCTTTCTTT. This codes for CASSSRWGEAFF.